These T cell receptor beta chains were read from a single sample in a study of T cell responses to AZD1222 COVID-19 vaccine. Measured with immunoSEQ multiplex PCR; TCRdb has only the in-frame clones, and not every one. Here the sample spans 150,000 to 200,000 clones, approximately 92% being singletons. Sequenced material: peripheral blood, taken on day 0 of AZD1222 vaccination. All receptors derive from an adult in good health. Both conserved end residues are part of each CDR3. Fields, in order: J gene, V gene, D gene, clone size, CDR3 DNA, CDR3 protein. A D gene is named only where the DNA matches it firmly. Expanded clones get a size class; other rows say once, few or many, or leave the size out.

J: TRBJ2-3
V: TRBV4-2
D: NA
size: NA
DNA: TGTGCCAGCAGCCAAGACCTGCTAGACCCCACAGATACGCAGTATTTT
CDR3: CASSQDLLDPTDTQYF

J: TRBJ1-6
V: TRBV2
D: NA
size: once
DNA: TGTGCCAGCAGGCAGTCCTATAATTCACCCCTCCACTTT
CDR3: CASRQSYNSPLHF

J: TRBJ1-1
V: TRBV7-5
D: NA
size: NA
DNA: TGTGCCAGAACCATGGACAGGCGGAACACTGAAGCTTTCTTT
CDR3: CARTMDRRNTEAFF

J: TRBJ1-3
V: TRBV7-2
D: TRBD1
size: NA
DNA: TGTGCCAGCAGCGTAGGGACAGGAGGAAACACCATATATTTT
CDR3: CASSVGTGGNTIYF

J: TRBJ2-5
V: TRBV13
D: TRBD2
size: NA
DNA: TGTGCCAGCAGCTTAGAAGCGGGGCGCCAGTACTTC
CDR3: CASSLEAGRQYF

J: TRBJ1-5
V: TRBV7-8
D: NA
size: NA
DNA: TGTGCCAGCAGCTCAGCGGGGGGGCGAGAGCAGCCCCAGCATTTT
CDR3: CASSSAGGREQPQHF

J: TRBJ1-5
V: TRBV6-1
D: TRBD1
size: NA
DNA: TGTGCCAGCAGTGAGGGACAGTGGGATCAGCCCCAGCATTTT
CDR3: CASSEGQWDQPQHF

J: TRBJ1-1
V: TRBV12-5
D: NA
size: NA
DNA: TGTGCTAGTGGTTTGCCCGGACCGAACACTGAAGCTTTCTTT
CDR3: CASGLPGPNTEAFF

J: TRBJ1-2
V: TRBV9
D: NA
size: NA
DNA: TGTGCCAGCACCCCTCCTTCGGGGTTCCATGGCTACACCTTC
CDR3: CASTPPSGFHGYTF

J: TRBJ2-7
V: TRBV30
D: NA
size: few
DNA: TGTGCCTGGAGTGTTGGGGTAGTGTACGAGCAGTACTTC
CDR3: CAWSVGVVYEQYF

J: TRBJ2-1
V: TRBV7-8
D: TRBD2
size: NA
DNA: TGTGCCAGCAGCTTAGCCGGGACTATATTCTACAATGAGCAGTTCTTC
CDR3: CASSLAGTIFYNEQFF

J: TRBJ1-6
V: TRBV2
D: TRBD1
size: NA
DNA: TGTGCCAGCAGCGCCGGACAGGGGTCTCTCCACTTT
CDR3: CASSAGQGSLHF

J: TRBJ2-1
V: TRBV30
D: NA
size: NA
DNA: TGTGCCACCTCGGTCTACAATGAGCAGTTCTTC
CDR3: CATSVYNEQFF

J: TRBJ2-7
V: TRBV6-1
D: TRBD2
size: NA
DNA: TGTGCCAGCAGTCCGGGACTAGCATCGGGTGAGCAGTACTTC
CDR3: CASSPGLASGEQYF

J: TRBJ2-5
V: TRBV3-1/TRBV3-2
D: NA
size: NA
DNA: TGTGCCAGCAGCCAACCCGTGGGGGGGGCCTCGGAGACCCAGTACTTC
CDR3: CASSQPVGGASETQYF

J: TRBJ1-3
V: TRBV7-9
D: NA
size: once
DNA: TGTGCCAGCAGCGACCAGCAGGGGTTCTCTGGAAACACCATATATTTT
CDR3: CASSDQQGFSGNTIYF

J: TRBJ1-6
V: TRBV7-2
D: TRBD1
size: NA
DNA: TGTGCCAGCAGCCCAGGGACAGGAGGTTCGGGGAATTCACCCCTCCACTTT
CDR3: CASSPGTGGSGNSPLHF

J: TRBJ1-4
V: TRBV7-9
D: NA
size: NA
DNA: TGTGCCAGCAGCCAAAGGACAGACTATAATGAAAAACTGTTTTTT
CDR3: CASSQRTDYNEKLFF

J: TRBJ2-5
V: TRBV24-1
D: TRBD1
size: NA
DNA: TGTGCCACTCCAGGGGGAGAGACCCAGTACTTC
CDR3: CATPGGETQYF

J: TRBJ1-5
V: TRBV19
D: TRBD1
size: NA
DNA: TGTGCCAGTAGTATAGAGAGGACAGGGTTGAATCAGCCCCAGCATTTT
CDR3: CASSIERTGLNQPQHF

J: TRBJ2-1
V: TRBV19
D: NA
size: NA
DNA: TGTGCCAGTACTCGGGAGAGAACCTACAATGAGCAGTTCTTC
CDR3: CASTRERTYNEQFF

J: TRBJ2-7
V: TRBV18
D: NA
size: NA
DNA: TGTGCCAGCTCACAGACAGTAACCTACGAGCAGTACTTC
CDR3: CASSQTVTYEQYF

J: TRBJ2-2
V: TRBV12-5
D: TRBD2
size: NA
DNA: TGTGCTAGTGGTTTGGTCTCTAGCGGGAGAATAGTCGCCGGGGAGCTGTTTTTT
CDR3: CASGLVSSGRIVAGELFF

J: TRBJ2-1
V: TRBV4-1
D: NA
size: NA
DNA: TGCGCCAGCAGCACCCGTTACAGGGATTACAATGAGCAGTTCTTC
CDR3: CASSTRYRDYNEQFF

J: TRBJ1-4
V: TRBV5-8
D: TRBD1
size: NA
DNA: TGTGCCAGCAGCCCGAGGGGACAGGAAGAAAAACTGTTTTTT
CDR3: CASSPRGQEEKLFF

J: TRBJ2-3
V: TRBV5-4
D: TRBD2
size: NA
DNA: TGTGCCAGCAGACCAATAGCGGGGGGCGGGGAAGATACGCAGTATTTT
CDR3: CASRPIAGGGEDTQYF

J: TRBJ1-2
V: TRBV28
D: NA
size: NA
DNA: TGTGCCACGAAACTACAGGGTGCTAACTATGGCTACACCTTC
CDR3: CATKLQGANYGYTF

J: TRBJ2-5
V: TRBV5-4
D: TRBD1
size: once
DNA: TGTGCCAGCAGCTGGACAGGGGGGCGGGAGACCCAGTACTTC
CDR3: CASSWTGGRETQYF

J: TRBJ1-4
V: TRBV10-3
D: NA
size: NA
DNA: TGTGCCATCAGTGAGTCCAGTGCAACTAATGAAAAACTGTTTTTT
CDR3: CAISESSATNEKLFF

J: TRBJ2-1
V: TRBV3-1/TRBV3-2
D: TRBD2
size: NA
DNA: TGTGCCAGCAGCCAAGTCGGAGGCGGGAGGGAGGTTTTTGATGAGCAGTTCTTC
CDR3: CASSQVGGGREVFDEQFF

J: TRBJ2-6
V: TRBV4-3
D: NA
size: NA
DNA: TGCGCCAGCAGCCCCGAGGAGGGGGTTGGGGCCAACGTCCTGACTTTC
CDR3: CASSPEEGVGANVLTF

J: TRBJ1-1
V: TRBV2
D: TRBD1
size: once
DNA: TGTGCCAGCAGGGCACGGACAGGGAACACTGAAGCTTTCTTT
CDR3: CASRARTGNTEAFF

J: TRBJ1-1
V: TRBV9
D: NA
size: few
DNA: TGTGCCAGCAGCCCCCTCGGGGATAGGAACACTGAAGCTTTCTTT
CDR3: CASSPLGDRNTEAFF

J: TRBJ2-5
V: TRBV7-9
D: NA
size: NA
DNA: TGTGCCAGCAGCTTAGCGGATCAAGAGACCCAGTACTTC
CDR3: CASSLADQETQYF

J: TRBJ1-3
V: TRBV14
D: NA
size: NA
DNA: TGTGCCAGCAGCCAGGCCCGGGGCAAAAGCTCTGGAAACACCATATATTTT
CDR3: CASSQARGKSSGNTIYF

J: TRBJ2-2
V: TRBV6-2/TRBV6-3
D: NA
size: few
DNA: TGTGCCAGCAGTTATTCGACGGACACCGGGGAGCTGTTTTTT
CDR3: CASSYSTDTGELFF

J: TRBJ1-3
V: TRBV9
D: NA
size: NA
DNA: TGTGCCAGCAGCGTAGAGTCTGGCGGGCCCCTTTCTGGAAACACCATATATTTT
CDR3: CASSVESGGPLSGNTIYF

J: TRBJ2-3
V: TRBV11-3
D: TRBD2
size: few
DNA: TGTGCCAGCAGCCTCGAGGGGAGGGCCTGGGATACGCAGTATTTT
CDR3: CASSLEGRAWDTQYF

J: TRBJ1-6
V: TRBV23-1
D: NA
size: NA
DNA: TGCGCCAGCAGGCCCGCGGGGACCTATAATTCACCCCTCCACTTT
CDR3: CASRPAGTYNSPLHF

J: TRBJ2-3
V: TRBV24-1
D: NA
size: NA
DNA: TGTGCCACCAGTGACTTACTAGCAGATACGCAGTATTTT
CDR3: CATSDLLADTQYF

J: TRBJ1-3
V: TRBV7-3
D: NA
size: NA
DNA: TGTGCCAGCAGCTCAAGGAGGGGGTCGGTTGGAAACACCATATATTTT
CDR3: CASSSRRGSVGNTIYF

J: TRBJ1-5
V: TRBV10-3
D: TRBD1
size: NA
DNA: TGTGCCATCAGCGGTGGCAGGGGGGAAGGACAGCCCCAGCATTTT
CDR3: CAISGGRGEGQPQHF

J: TRBJ1-1
V: TRBV29-1
D: NA
size: NA
DNA: TGCAGCGTTAGGCTAGGGGCTGAAGCTTTCTTT
CDR3: CSVRLGAEAFF

J: TRBJ1-1
V: TRBV2
D: TRBD1
size: NA
DNA: TGTGCCAGCAGCAAGCTAACAGGGGGGACTGAAGCTTTCTTT
CDR3: CASSKLTGGTEAFF

J: TRBJ1-5
V: TRBV4-1
D: NA
size: NA
DNA: TGCGCCAGCAGCCAAGTGGCACAGGGTTATCAGCCCCAGCATTTT
CDR3: CASSQVAQGYQPQHF

J: TRBJ1-4
V: TRBV30
D: NA
size: NA
DNA: TGTGCCTGGAGTGTCCTAAGGGAAAAACTGTTTTTT
CDR3: CAWSVLREKLFF

J: TRBJ1-2
V: TRBV29-1
D: NA
size: NA
DNA: TGCAGCGTTGGTCGGGGTACCTATGGCTACACCTTC
CDR3: CSVGRGTYGYTF

J: TRBJ1-5
V: TRBV7-2
D: NA
size: NA
DNA: TGTGCCAGCAGCTTGGGGGTTACTCAGCCCCAGCATTTT
CDR3: CASSLGVTQPQHF

J: TRBJ2-7
V: TRBV6-5
D: TRBD2
size: once
DNA: TGTGCCAGCAGTCCGACTAGCGGGAGATACGAGCAGTACTTC
CDR3: CASSPTSGRYEQYF

J: TRBJ2-3
V: TRBV28
D: NA
size: NA
DNA: TGTGCCAGCAGTCCCGGGACAACTAGCACAGATACGCAGTATTTT
CDR3: CASSPGTTSTDTQYF

J: TRBJ1-1
V: TRBV7-3
D: TRBD1
size: once
DNA: TGTGCCAGCAGCTTGACAGGGACGAACACTGAAGCTTTCTTT
CDR3: CASSLTGTNTEAFF

J: TRBJ1-1
V: TRBV7-3
D: NA
size: NA
DNA: TGTGCCAGCAGCTCCTTCTCCCTGGGAGAAGCTTTCTTT
CDR3: CASSSFSLGEAFF

J: TRBJ2-7
V: TRBV9
D: NA
size: NA
DNA: TGTGCCAGCAGCGTAGGGGCTCTTCCTTTTTCCTACGAGCAGTACTTC
CDR3: CASSVGALPFSYEQYF

J: TRBJ2-1
V: TRBV7-6
D: NA
size: NA
DNA: TGTGCCAGCAGCTTAGTTTGGGGTTTGGACAATGAGCAGTTCTTC
CDR3: CASSLVWGLDNEQFF

J: TRBJ1-2
V: TRBV5-1
D: NA
size: NA
DNA: TGCGCCAGCAGCCCTCTGGACAGACCCAACTATGGCTACACCTTC
CDR3: CASSPLDRPNYGYTF